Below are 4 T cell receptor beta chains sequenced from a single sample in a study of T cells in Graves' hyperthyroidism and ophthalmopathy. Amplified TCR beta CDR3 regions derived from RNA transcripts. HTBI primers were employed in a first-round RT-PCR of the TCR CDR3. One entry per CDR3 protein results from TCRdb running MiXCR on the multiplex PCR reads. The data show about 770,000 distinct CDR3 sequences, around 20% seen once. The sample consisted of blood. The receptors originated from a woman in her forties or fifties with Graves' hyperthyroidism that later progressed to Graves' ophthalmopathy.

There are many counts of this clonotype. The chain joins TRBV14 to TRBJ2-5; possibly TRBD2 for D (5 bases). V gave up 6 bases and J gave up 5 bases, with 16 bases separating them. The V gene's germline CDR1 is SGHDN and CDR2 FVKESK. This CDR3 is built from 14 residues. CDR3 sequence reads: CASRPGSTGETQYF. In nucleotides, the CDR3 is TGTGCCAGCAGGCCGGGTTCGACGGGGGAGACCCAGTACTTC.

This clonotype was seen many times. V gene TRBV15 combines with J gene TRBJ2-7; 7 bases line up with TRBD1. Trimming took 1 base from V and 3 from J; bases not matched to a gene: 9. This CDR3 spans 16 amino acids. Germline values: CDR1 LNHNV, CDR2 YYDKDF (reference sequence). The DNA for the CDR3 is TGTGCCACCAGCAGAGTTGACCGGGACAGCGACTACGAGCAGTACTTC. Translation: CATSRVDRDSDYEQYF.

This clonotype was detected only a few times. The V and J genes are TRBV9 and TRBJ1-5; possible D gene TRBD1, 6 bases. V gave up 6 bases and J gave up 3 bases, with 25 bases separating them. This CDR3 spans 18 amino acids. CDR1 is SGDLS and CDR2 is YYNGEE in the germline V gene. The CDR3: CASKGTVGQVENNQPQHF. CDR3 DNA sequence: TGTGCCAGCAAAGGGACCGTGGGACAAGTCGAGAACAATCAGCCCCAGCATTTT.

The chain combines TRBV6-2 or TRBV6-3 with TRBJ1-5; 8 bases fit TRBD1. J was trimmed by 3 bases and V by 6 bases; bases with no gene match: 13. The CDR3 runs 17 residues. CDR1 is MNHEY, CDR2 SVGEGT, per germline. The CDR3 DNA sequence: TGTGCCAGCAGCCGAGTGTTTGGGACAGGACTCAATCAGCCCCAGCATTTT. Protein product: CASSRVFGTGLNQPQHF.